This entry describes one T cell receptor (beta chain). The antigen is unknown. With V trimmed by 3 bases and J by 5 bases, 7 bases remained unmatched. Germline V gene lookup returns CDR1 DFQATT and CDR2 SNEGSKA (reference sequence). CDR3 length: 15 residues. TCR beta cDNA libraries included unique molecular identifiers. There were roughly 0.85 to 11 million T cells, and approximately 480,000 cDNA molecules came from them. In TCRdb, the PCR reads were re-called with MiXCR into one record per CDR3 protein. The repertoire holds about 770,000 distinct CDR3 sequences, with around 45% as singletons. This sample is part of a study of post-analysis software for immune sequencing data. In the study overall: Recorded subtypes: relapsing-remitting, secondary progressive, progressive-relapsing; some patients unannotated. The study, taken as a whole, reports: TRBV5-6, TRBV5-1 and TRBV20-1 belonged to a set of roughly 5 TRBV segments that were more frequent in patients than controls. Samples prepared in the same batch strongly co-clustered by F measure. Significantly decreased normalized Chao1 diversity was recorded for multiple sclerosis patients relative to controls.

This TCR was recovered from a girl aged 5-17 years with multiple sclerosis. The chain carries TRBV20-1 and TRBJ2-5; 12 bases are shared with TRBD2. Sequencing was carried out using blood. The CDR3 nucleotides read TGCAGTGCTAGCCCGACTAGCGGGAGTAGGGAGACCCAGTACTTC. Its protein product is CSASPTSGSRETQYF.